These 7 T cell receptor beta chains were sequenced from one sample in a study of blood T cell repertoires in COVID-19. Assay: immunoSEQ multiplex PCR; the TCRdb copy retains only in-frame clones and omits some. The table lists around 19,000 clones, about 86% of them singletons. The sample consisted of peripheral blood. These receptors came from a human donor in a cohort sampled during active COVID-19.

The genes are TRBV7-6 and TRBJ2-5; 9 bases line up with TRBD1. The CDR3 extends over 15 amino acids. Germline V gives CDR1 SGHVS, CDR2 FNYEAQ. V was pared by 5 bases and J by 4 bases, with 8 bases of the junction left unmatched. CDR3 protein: CASSRSGTGRETQYF. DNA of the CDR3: TGTGCCAGCAGCAGATCCGGGACAGGGCGAGAGACCCAGTACTTC.

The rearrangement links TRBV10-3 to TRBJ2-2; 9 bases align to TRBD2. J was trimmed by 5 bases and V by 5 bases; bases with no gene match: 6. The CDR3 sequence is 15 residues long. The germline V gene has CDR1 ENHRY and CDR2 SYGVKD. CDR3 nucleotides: TGTGCCATCAGTTTTGCGGGAGGGAGGACCGGGGAGCTGTTTTTT. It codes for CAISFAGGRTGELFF.

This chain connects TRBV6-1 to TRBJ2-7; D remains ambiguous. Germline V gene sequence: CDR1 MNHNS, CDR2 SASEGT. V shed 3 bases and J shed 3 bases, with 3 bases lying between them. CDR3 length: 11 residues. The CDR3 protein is CASSDHYEQYF. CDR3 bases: TGTGCCAGCAGTGACCACTACGAGCAGTACTTC.

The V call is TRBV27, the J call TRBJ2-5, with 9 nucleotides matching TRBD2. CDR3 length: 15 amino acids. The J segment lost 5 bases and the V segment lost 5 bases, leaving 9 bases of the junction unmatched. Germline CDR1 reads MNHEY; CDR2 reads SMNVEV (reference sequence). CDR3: CASSPAGLARETQYF. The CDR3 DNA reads TGTGCCAGCAGTCCCGCGGGACTAGCTCGGGAGACCCAGTACTTC.

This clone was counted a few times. DNA for the CDR3: TGTGCCACCAGTGGTGCGGGAGGGCCGGTGTACGAGCAGTACTTC. Translation gives CATSGAGGPVYEQYF. J is TRBJ2-7 and V is TRBV24-1; 9 bases are shared with TRBD2. The germline CDR1 and CDR2 sequences are KGHDR and SFDVKD. V lost 5 bases to trimming and J lost 4 bases; unmatched junction nucleotides: 8. This CDR3 comprises 15 residues.

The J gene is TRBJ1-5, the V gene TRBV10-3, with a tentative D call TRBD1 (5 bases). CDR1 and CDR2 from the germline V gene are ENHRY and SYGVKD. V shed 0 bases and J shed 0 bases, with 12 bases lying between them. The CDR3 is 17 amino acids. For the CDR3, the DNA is TGTGCCATCAGTGAGTCGCGGACACTATATAGCAATCAGCCCCAGCATTTT. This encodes CAISESRTLYSNQPQHF.

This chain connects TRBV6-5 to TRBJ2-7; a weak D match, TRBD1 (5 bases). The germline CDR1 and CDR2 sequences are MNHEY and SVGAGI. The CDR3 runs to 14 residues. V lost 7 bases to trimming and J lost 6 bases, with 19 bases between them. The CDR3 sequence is CASNNQGIPSEQYF. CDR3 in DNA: TGTGCCAGCAATAACCAGGGTATCCCCTCCGAGCAGTACTTC.